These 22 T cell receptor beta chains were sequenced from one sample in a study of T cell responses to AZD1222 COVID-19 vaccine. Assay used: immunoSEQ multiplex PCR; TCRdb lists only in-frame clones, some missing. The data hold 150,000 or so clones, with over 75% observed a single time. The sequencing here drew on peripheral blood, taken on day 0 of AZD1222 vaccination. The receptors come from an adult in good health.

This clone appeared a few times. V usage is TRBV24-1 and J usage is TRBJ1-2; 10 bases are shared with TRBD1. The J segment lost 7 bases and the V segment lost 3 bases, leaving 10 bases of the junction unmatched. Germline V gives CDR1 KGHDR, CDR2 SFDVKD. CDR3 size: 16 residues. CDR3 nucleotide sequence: TGTGCCACCAGTGATCCGAGACAGGGGGCGAAGTTTGGCTACACCTTC. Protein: CATSDPRQGAKFGYTF.

The CDR3 is CASSTTGGTEAFF. The CDR3 bases are TGTGCCAGCAGTACGACAGGGGGCACTGAAGCTTTCTTT. The J gene is TRBJ1-1, the V gene TRBV6-5, with 9 bases aligning to TRBD1. CDR3 length equals 13 residues. Trimming at V came to 5 bases and at J to 4 bases, leaving 2 bases not matched to a gene. CDR1 is MNHEY, CDR2 SVGAGI, per germline.

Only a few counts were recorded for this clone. CDR3 in amino acids: CASTSPASGYNEQFF. Written as DNA, the CDR3 is TGTGCCAGCACCTCTCCGGCTAGCGGATACAATGAGCAGTTCTTC. This chain connects TRBV3-1 (or the pseudogene TRBV3-2) to TRBJ2-1; 7 bases line up with TRBD2. The CDR3 is 15 amino acids. Trimming at V came to 7 bases and at J to 4 bases, leaving 10 bases not matched to a gene. Germline CDR1 reads LGHDT; CDR2 reads YNNKEL (reference sequence).

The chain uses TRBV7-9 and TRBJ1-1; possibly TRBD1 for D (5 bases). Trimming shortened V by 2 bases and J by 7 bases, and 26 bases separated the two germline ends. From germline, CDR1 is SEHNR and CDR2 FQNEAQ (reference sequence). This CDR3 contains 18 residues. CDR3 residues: CASSLRGREYDGDDEAFF. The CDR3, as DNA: TGTGCCAGCAGCTTAAGGGGCAGGGAATATGATGGGGACGATGAAGCTTTCTTT.

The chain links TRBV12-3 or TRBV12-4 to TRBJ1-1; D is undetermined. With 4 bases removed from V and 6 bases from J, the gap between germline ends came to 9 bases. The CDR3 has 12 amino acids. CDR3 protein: CASSSRTSEAFF. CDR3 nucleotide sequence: TGTGCCAGCAGTTCGAGGACCTCTGAAGCTTTCTTT.

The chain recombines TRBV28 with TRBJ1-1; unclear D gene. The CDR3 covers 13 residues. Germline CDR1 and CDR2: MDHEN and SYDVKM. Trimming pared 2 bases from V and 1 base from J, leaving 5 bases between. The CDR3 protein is CASSLTRNTEAFF. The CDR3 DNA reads TGTGCCAGCAGTTTAACTCGGAACACTGAAGCTTTCTTT. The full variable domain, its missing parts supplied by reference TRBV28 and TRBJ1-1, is DVKVTQSSRYLVKRTGEKVFLECVQDMDHENMFWYRQDPGLGLRLIYFSYDVKMKEKGDIPEGYSVSREKKERFSLILESASTNQTSMYLCASSLTRNTEAFFGQGTRLTVV.

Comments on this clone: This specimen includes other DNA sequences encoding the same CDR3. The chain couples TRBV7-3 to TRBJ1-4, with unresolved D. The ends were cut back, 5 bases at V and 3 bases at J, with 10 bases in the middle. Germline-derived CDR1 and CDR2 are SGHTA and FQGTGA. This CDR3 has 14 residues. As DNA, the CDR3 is TGTGCCAGCAGCCCGGGCGGCTCTAATGAAAAACTGTTTTTT. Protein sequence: CASSPGGSNEKLFF.

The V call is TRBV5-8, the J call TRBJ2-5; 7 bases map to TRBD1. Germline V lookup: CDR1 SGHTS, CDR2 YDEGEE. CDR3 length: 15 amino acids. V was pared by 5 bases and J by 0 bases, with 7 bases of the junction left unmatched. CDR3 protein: CASRRDRDNQETQYF. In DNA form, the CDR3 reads TGTGCCAGCAGACGGGACAGAGATAACCAAGAGACCCAGTACTTC.

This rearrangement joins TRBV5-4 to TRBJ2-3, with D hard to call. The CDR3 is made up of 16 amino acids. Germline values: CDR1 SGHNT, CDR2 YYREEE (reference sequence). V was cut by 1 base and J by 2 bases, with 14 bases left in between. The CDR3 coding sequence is TGTGCCAGCAGCTTGCGGCTAGAAGTTTACACAGATACGCAGTATTTT. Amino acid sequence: CASSLRLEVYTDTQYF.

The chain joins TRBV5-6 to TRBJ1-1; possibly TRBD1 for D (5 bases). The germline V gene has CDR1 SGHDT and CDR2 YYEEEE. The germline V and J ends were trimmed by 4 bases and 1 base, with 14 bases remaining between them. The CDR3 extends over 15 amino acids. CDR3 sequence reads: CASSPRGRKNTEAFF. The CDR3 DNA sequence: TGTGCCAGCAGCCCTAGGGGTAGGAAGAACACTGAAGCTTTCTTT.

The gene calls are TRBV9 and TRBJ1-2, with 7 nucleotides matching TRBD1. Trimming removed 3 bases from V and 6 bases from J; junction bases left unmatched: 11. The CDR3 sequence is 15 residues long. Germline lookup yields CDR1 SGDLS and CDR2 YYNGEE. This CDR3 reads CASSGHRGPFNGYTF. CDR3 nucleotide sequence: TGTGCCAGCAGCGGACACAGGGGACCGTTTAATGGCTACACCTTC.

In DNA, the CDR3 is TGTGCCAGCAGCTTAACGCAGAGGGCCGAAGCTTTCTTT. It is translated as CASSLTQRAEAFF. V is TRBV7-3 and J is TRBJ1-1; D is unclear. Germline V gene lookup returns CDR1 SGHTA and CDR2 FQGTGA. This CDR3 spans 13 amino acids. The V end lost 0 bases, the J end lost 8 bases, and 10 bases lay between the germline ends.

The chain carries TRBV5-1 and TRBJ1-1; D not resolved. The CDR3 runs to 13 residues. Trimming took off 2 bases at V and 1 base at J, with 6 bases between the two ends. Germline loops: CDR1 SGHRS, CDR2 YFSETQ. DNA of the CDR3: TGCGCCAGCAGCTTTAATCAGAACACTGAAGCTTTCTTT. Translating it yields CASSFNQNTEAFF.

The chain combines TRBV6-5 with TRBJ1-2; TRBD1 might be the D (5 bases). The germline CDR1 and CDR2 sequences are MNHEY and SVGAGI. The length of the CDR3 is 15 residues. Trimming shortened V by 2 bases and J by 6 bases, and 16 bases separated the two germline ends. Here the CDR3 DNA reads TGTGCCAGCAGTTACACGACAGCGAAGCCCGATGGCTACACCTTC. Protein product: CASSYTTAKPDGYTF.

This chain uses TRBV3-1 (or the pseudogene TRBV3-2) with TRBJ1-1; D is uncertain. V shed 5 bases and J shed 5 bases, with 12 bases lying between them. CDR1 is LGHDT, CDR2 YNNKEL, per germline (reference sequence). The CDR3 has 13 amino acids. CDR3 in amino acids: CASSTGPLTEAFF. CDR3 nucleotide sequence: TGTGCCAGCAGCACCGGGCCGTTAACTGAAGCTTTCTTT.

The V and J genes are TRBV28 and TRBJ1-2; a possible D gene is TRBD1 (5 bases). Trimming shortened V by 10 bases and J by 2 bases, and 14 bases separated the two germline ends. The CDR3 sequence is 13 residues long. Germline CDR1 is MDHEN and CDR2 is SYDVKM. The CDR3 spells CATRRGYNYGYTF. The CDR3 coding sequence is TGTGCCACCAGGAGGGGATACAACTATGGCTACACCTTC.

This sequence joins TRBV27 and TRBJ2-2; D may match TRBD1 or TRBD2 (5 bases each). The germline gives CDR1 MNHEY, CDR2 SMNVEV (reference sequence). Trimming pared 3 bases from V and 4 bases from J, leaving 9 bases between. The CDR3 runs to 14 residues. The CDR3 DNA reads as TGTGCCAGCAGTTTCGGGGCGGCCACCGGGGAGCTGTTTTTT. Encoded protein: CASSFGAATGELFF.

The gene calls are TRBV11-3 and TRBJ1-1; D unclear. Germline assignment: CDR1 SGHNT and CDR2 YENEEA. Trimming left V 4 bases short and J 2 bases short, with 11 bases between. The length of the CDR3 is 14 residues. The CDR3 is CASSSGDPNTEAFF. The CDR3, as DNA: TGTGCCAGCAGCTCAGGCGATCCTAACACTGAAGCTTTCTTT.

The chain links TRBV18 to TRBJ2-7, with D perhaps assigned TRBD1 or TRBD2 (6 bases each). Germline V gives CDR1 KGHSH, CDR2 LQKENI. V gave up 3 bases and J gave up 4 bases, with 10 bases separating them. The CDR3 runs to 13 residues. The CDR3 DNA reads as TGTGCCAGCTCACCTACAGGGAGGTACGAGCAGTACTTC. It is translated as CASSPTGRYEQYF.

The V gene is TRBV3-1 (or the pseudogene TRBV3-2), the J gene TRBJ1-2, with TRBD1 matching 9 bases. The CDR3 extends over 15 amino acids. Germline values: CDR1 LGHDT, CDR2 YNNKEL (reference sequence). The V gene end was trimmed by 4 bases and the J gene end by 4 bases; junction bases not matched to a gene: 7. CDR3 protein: CASSPRDRALYGYTF. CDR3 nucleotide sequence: TGTGCCAGCAGCCCCCGGGACAGGGCCCTCTATGGCTACACCTTC.

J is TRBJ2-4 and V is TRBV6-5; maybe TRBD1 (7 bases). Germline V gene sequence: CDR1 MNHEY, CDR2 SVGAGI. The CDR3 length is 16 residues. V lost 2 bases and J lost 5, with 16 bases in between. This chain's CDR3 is CASSYRARGAENIQYF. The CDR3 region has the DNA TGTGCCAGCAGTTACCGCGCCAGGGGGGCGGAAAACATTCAGTACTTC.

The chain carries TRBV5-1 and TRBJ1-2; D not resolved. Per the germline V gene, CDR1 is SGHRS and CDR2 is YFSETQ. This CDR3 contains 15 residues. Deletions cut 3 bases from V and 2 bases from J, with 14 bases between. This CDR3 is CASSSLLTGNYGYTF. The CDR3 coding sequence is TGCGCCAGCAGCTCCCTGCTGACGGGGAACTATGGCTACACCTTC.